The T cell receptor (beta chain) described here comes from a study of blood T cells in healthy people across ages. Study-level findings and limits: Diversity of TCR beta per million T cells declined in a roughly linear way with age.

Sample-barcoded 5' priming and a J-beta primer mix drove a second PCR of roughly 7 to 11 cycles. Each CDR3 protein is one row after TCRdb ran MiXCR on the 5' RACE reads. The sample has over 700,000 distinct CDR3 sequences, approximately 25% seen once; the top ten hold 8% to 10%. V was pared by 3 bases and J by 5 bases, with 7 bases between. Germline V gives CDR1 SNHLY, CDR2 FYNNEI. This CDR3 has 13 residues. Concerning this clonotype itself: The antigen is not known.

The same sample was also used in a study of T cells of mothers and their children. That work contributes: The donor cohort consisted of three healthy Caucasian mothers and their six children. The extracted RNA was employed in its entirety for cDNA synthesis, at roughly 1.5 ug per 15 ul. Overlap measured in related mother-child pairs was slightly, non-significantly higher than in unrelated pairs.

Sample: blood. The sequence was obtained from a boy between 5 and 17 years old in good health. The V and J genes are TRBV2 and TRBJ2-2, with D uncertain. CDR3 coding DNA: TGTGCCAGCAGTGATCGGTGGACCGGGGAGCTGTTTTTT. This translates into CASSDRWTGELFF.